These T cell receptor beta chains were read from a single sample in a study of T cell responses to AZD1222 COVID-19 vaccine. The data were produced by immunoSEQ multiplex PCR, yet TCRdb's version contains in-frame clones alone and is incomplete. The top ten hold about 7.1% of the sample, which has roughly 77,000 clones, about 91% seen once. Sequences were derived from peripheral blood, sampled on day 0 of MenACWY control vaccination. The receptor source for this set is an adult in good health. CDR3s leave out the opening cysteine and the closing phenylalanine or tryptophan. Where a row states a size, it is once, few, many or the class of an expanded clone; other rows omit it.

j_call v_call cdr3_length clone_size cdr3_aa
TRBJ1-5 TRBV5-6 12 . ASSFGQGNQPQH
TRBJ2-7 TRBV10-3 12 . AIKSLDRVDEQY
TRBJ2-2 TRBV27 13 . ASSLGQDLTGELF
TRBJ2-1 TRBV11-3 11 . ASSLGAGDEQF
TRBJ2-2 TRBV7-3 12 once ASRPTENTGELF
TRBJ2-5 TRBV5-5 10 . ASSPHQETQY
TRBJ2-1 TRBV4-3 12 . ASSQGLANHEQF
TRBJ2-3 TRBV6-2/TRBV6-3 13 . ASSRGLGATDTQY
TRBJ1-2 TRBV7-3 13 . ASSLAGGLNYGYT
TRBJ2-1 TRBV5-1 11 . ASSPGVGDEQF
TRBJ2-5 TRBV5-1 9 . ASSLERTQY
TRBJ1-4 TRBV5-4 13 . ASSTGTGVAEKLF
TRBJ1-6 TRBV6-2/TRBV6-3 11 . ASSYEVNSPLH
TRBJ2-3 TRBV11-2 12 few ASSLGQVTDTQY
TRBJ2-1 TRBV5-1 9 once ASSADNEQF
TRBJ2-1 TRBV4-3 12 . ASSQDFIYNEQF
TRBJ2-5 TRBV19 14 . ASSPAGGRRQETQY
TRBJ1-5 TRBV7-8 14 . ASSATHTGGRQPQH
TRBJ2-7 TRBV28 11 . ASRTGGLYEQY
TRBJ1-4 TRBV6-1 16 . ASSEEGLWAGGNEKLF
TRBJ1-6 TRBV5-1 15 . ASRAGTDSLANSPLH
TRBJ2-6 TRBV21-1 16 . ASNAGLQAVSGANVLT
TRBJ1-5 TRBV19 10 . ASGGGLQPQH
TRBJ2-7 TRBV5-4 11 . ASSRGTGDEQY
TRBJ1-1 TRBV6-2/TRBV6-3 13 . ASSDTGIRGTEAF